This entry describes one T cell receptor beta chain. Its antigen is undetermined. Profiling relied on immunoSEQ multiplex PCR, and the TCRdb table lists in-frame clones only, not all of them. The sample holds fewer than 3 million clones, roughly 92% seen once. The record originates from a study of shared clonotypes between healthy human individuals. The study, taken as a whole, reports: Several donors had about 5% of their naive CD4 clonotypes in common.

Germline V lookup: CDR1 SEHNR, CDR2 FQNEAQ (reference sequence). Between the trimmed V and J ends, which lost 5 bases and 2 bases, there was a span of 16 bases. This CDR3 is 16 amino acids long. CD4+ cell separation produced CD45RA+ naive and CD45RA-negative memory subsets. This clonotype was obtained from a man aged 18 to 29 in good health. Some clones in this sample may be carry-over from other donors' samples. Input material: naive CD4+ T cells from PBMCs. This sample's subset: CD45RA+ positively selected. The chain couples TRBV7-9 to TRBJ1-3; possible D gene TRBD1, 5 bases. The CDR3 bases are TGTGCCAGCAGCATGGTTTCTCTGGACACTGGAAACACCATATATTTT. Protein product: CASSMVSLDTGNTIYF. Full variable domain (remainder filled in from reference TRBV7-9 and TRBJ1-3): DTGVSQNPRHKITKRGQNVTFRCDPISEHNRLYWYRQTLGQGPEFLTYFQNEAQLEKSRLLSDRFSAERPKGSFSTLEIQRTEQGDSAMYLCASSMVSLDTGNTIYFGEGSWLTVV.